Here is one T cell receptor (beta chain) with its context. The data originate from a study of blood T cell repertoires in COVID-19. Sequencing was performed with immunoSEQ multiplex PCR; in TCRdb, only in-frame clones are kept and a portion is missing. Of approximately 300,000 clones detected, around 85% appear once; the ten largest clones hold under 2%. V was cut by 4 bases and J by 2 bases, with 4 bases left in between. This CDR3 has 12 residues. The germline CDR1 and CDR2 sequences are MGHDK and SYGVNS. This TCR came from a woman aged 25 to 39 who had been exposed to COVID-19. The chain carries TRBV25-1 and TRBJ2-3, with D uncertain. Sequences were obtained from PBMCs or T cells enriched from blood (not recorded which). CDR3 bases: TGTGCCAGCAGTGTTCACACAGATACGCAGTATTTT. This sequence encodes CASSVHTDTQYF.